The clone carrying this TCR beta chain was recorded many times. No antigen is known for it. These data are taken from a study of T-cell reconstitution after alpha-beta-depleted transplantation in children. General study points: The origin of alpha-beta T cells about two months after transplant was reportedly several hundred expanded graft clones. Elevated TCRbeta diversity at day 60 was traced, in some patients, to surviving recipient T cells and thymic progenitors. T cells produced anew were the main source of T-cell counts and diversity one year after transplant.

A TCRbeta library incorporating unique molecular identifiers was prepared. TCRdb independently ran MiXCR on the PCR reads; one entry per CDR3 protein. The sample holds 500,000 to 650,000 distinct CDR3 sequences, 10% to 12% seen once. V was clipped by 3 bases and J by 4 bases, with 10 bases between them. CDR1 and CDR2 from the germline V gene are LNHNV and YYDKDF (reference sequence). This CDR3 comprises 14 residues. This sequence was found in a female patient aged 2-9 years who had a stem cell transplant for aplastic anemia, so the T cells may come from the graft donor. The sample here was PBMCs, mostly from graft donor cells, taken 180 days after TCRalphabeta/CD19-depleted stem cell transplant. This chain links TRBV15 with TRBJ2-1; D is uncertain. CDR3: CATSSYIPYNEQFF. For the CDR3, the DNA is TGTGCCACCAGCAGTTACATTCCGTACAATGAGCAGTTCTTC.